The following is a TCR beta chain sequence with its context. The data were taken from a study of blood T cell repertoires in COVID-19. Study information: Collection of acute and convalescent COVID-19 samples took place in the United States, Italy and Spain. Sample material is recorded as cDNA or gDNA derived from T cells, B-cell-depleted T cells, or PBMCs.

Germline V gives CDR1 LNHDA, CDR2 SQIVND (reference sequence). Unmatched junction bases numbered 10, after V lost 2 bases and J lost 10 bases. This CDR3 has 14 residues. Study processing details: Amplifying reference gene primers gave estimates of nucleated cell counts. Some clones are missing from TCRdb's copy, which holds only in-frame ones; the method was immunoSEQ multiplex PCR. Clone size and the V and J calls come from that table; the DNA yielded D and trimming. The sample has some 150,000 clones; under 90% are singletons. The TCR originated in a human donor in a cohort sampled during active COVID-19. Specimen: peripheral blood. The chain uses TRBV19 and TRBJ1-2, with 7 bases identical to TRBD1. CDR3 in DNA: TGTGCCAGTAGTATATCAGCGGACAGGCGGTCCTACACCTTC. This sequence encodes CASSISADRRSYTF.